The 15 T cell receptor beta chains in this list originate from one sample, sequenced in a study of T-cell reconstitution after alpha-beta-depleted transplantation in children. Library preparation (for TCRbeta) was performed with unique molecular identifiers. MiXCR, applied by TCRdb to the PCR reads, yields one record per CDR3 protein. Here the sample spans hundreds of thousands of distinct CDR3 sequences, over 9.5% being singletons. Here the sequenced sample was PBMCs, taken before TCRalphabeta/CD19-depleted stem cell transplant. These receptors were collected from a child under 10 years old with inherited bone marrow failure, due to receive a stem cell transplant.

This clonotype was counted ten times or more. The chain couples TRBV25-1 to TRBJ2-7; 11 bases map to TRBD2. The CDR3 loop spans 15 amino acids. Trimming cost V 3 bases and J 7 bases; bases outside gene matches: 8. Germline CDR1 is MGHDK and CDR2 is SYGVNS. The chain's CDR3 is CASSESLAGVEEQYF. Here the CDR3 DNA reads TGTGCCAGCAGTGAGTCACTAGCGGGAGTAGAGGAGCAGTACTTC.

The chain's CDR3 is CSARIPPGTAGKLFF. CDR3 DNA sequence: TGCAGTGCTAGAATCCCGCCCGGGACAGCTGGAAAACTGTTTTTT. The V and J genes are TRBV20-1 and TRBJ1-4; 7 bases agree with TRBD1. This CDR3 is 15 amino acids long. Germline V gives CDR1 DFQATT, CDR2 SNEGSKA (reference sequence). With V trimmed by 2 bases and J by 10 bases, 13 bases remained unmatched.

There are many counts of this clonotype. The rearrangement links TRBV4-2 to TRBJ2-5; D is possibly TRBD2 (5 bases). The CDR3 runs 14 residues. V was trimmed by 1 base and J by 3 bases, leaving 9 bases between them. Germline V gene sequence: CDR1 LGHNA, CDR2 YNFKEQ. The CDR3 sequence: CASSQGLPEETQYF. The CDR3 DNA is TGTGCCAGCAGCCAAGGACTACCCGAAGAGACCCAGTACTTC.

This clonotype occurred a few times. DNA of the CDR3: TGCGCCAGCAGCCAAGATCGACAAAACTATGGCTACACCTTC. Its translation: CASSQDRQNYGYTF. The chain recombines TRBV4-3 with TRBJ1-2, with D unresolved. Germline loops: CDR1 LGHNA, CDR2 YSLEER. The ends were cut back, 0 bases at V and 2 bases at J, with 7 bases in the middle. The CDR3 consists of 14 residues.

This clonotype was picked up many times. V gene TRBV5-1 combines with J gene TRBJ2-3; D is unclear. The germline V and J ends were trimmed by 4 bases and 0 bases, with 6 bases remaining between them. The CDR3 is 13 amino acids. CDR1 SGHRS and CDR2 YFSETQ come from the germline V gene. CDR3 in DNA: TGCGCCAGCAGCGTAGCTAGCACAGATACGCAGTATTTT. Protein product: CASSVASTDTQYF.

This clonotype has a count of ten or more. The chain links TRBV7-2 to TRBJ2-2, with D hard to call. Germline loops: CDR1 SGHTA, CDR2 FQGNSA. This CDR3 region has 15 residues. V gave up 6 bases and J gave up 5 bases, with 16 bases separating them. CDR3 in amino acids: CASRYEWADTGELFF. CDR3 sequence (DNA): TGTGCCAGCAGATACGAATGGGCGGATACCGGGGAGCTGTTTTTT.

This clonotype has at least ten counts. The V call is TRBV7-8, the J call TRBJ2-1; 8 bases are a match to TRBD1. V lost 5 bases to trimming and J lost 5 bases; unmatched junction nucleotides: 8. The length of the CDR3 is 15 residues. CDR1 SGHVS and CDR2 FQNEAQ come from the germline V gene. The CDR3 reads CASSPGQGAHNEQFF. The CDR3 region has the DNA TGTGCCAGCAGCCCAGGTCAGGGGGCCCACAATGAGCAGTTCTTC. The full variable domain, with the rest looked up from reference TRBV7-8 and TRBJ2-1, is GAGVSQSPRYKVAKRGQDVALRCDPISGHVSLFWYQQALGQGPEFLTYFQNEAQLDKSGLPSDRFFAERPEGSVSTLKIQRTQQEDSAVYLCASSPGQGAHNEQFFGPGTRLTVL.

This clonotype was recorded a few times. V gene TRBV4-3 combines with J gene TRBJ2-7, with unresolved D. Germline loops: CDR1 LGHNA, CDR2 YSLEER. V shed 0 bases and J shed 3 bases, with 24 bases lying between them. CDR3 length: 19 amino acids. CDR3 protein: CASSQDWAPGKVDHYEQYF. The CDR3 coding sequence is TGCGCCAGCAGCCAAGATTGGGCCCCGGGCAAGGTCGACCACTACGAGCAGTACTTC.

J is TRBJ2-4 and V is TRBV7-2; 10 nucleotides line up with TRBD2. With 4 bases clipped from V and 6 bases from J, the junction kept 6 bases outside the gene matches. The germline CDR1 and CDR2 sequences are SGHTA and FQGNSA. The CDR3 totals 15 residues. In DNA form, the CDR3 reads TGTGCCAGCAGCTCGGACGGACTAGCGGTAAACATTCAGTACTTC. Translated: CASSSDGLAVNIQYF.

This clonotype has a handful of counts. The rearrangement links TRBV6-1 to TRBJ1-5, with unresolved D. Looked up from germline, CDR1 is MNHNS and CDR2 is SASEGT. Trimming took 5 bases from V and 3 from J, leaving 20 bases between them. The CDR3 runs to 17 residues. This CDR3 is CASSLTPRTALNQPQHF. In DNA, the CDR3 is TGTGCCAGCAGTCTTACCCCAAGGACGGCCCTCAATCAGCCCCAGCATTTT.

The rearrangement joins TRBV20-1 to TRBJ2-7; D is undetermined. The germline V gene encodes CDR1 DFQATT and CDR2 SNEGSKA (reference sequence). Trimming stripped 7 bases from V and 0 bases from J, with 10 bases between. This CDR3 is 12 amino acids long. CDR3 amino acids: CSVRTFSYEQYF. CDR3 nucleotides: TGCAGTGTACGGACGTTCTCCTACGAGCAGTACTTC.

Worth noting for this clonotype: A much larger clonotype is one base distant, so this may be a read error. The V and J genes are TRBV19 and TRBJ2-1; perhaps D is TRBD1 or TRBD2 (6 bases each). The V gene's germline CDR1 is LNHDA and CDR2 SQIVND (reference sequence). The CDR3 totals 15 residues. Deletions cut 3 bases from V and 5 bases from J, with 14 bases between. The CDR3 protein is CASSIRGTSHNEQFF. CDR3 nucleotide sequence: TGTGCCAGTAGTATTAGGGGGACTTCTCACAATGAGCAGTTCTTC.

This clonotype was observed many times. The chain uses TRBV6-2 or TRBV6-3 and TRBJ1-1; unclear D gene. CDR1 and CDR2 from the germline V gene are MNHEY and SVGEGT. Trimming stripped 7 bases from V and 5 bases from J, with 17 bases between. This CDR3 region has 14 residues. The CDR3 sequence: CASIGVFRRTEAFF. CDR3 sequence (DNA): TGTGCCAGCATCGGAGTCTTTCGGAGGACTGAAGCTTTCTTT.

V is TRBV20-1 and J is TRBJ1-1; 8 bases match TRBD1. Germline values: CDR1 DFQATT, CDR2 SNEGSKA (reference sequence). The V gene end was trimmed by 6 bases and the J gene end by 1 base; junction bases not matched to a gene: 4. There are 13 residues in the CDR3. The CDR3 loop is CSAGDRTNTEAFF. The CDR3 DNA reads TGCAGTGCAGGGGACAGGACGAACACTGAAGCTTTCTTT.

Ten or more counts support this clonotype. This rearrangement joins TRBV11-2 to TRBJ2-7; TRBD1 is a possible D gene (5 bases). The CDR3 is 13 residues long. The germline V gene encodes CDR1 SGHAT and CDR2 FQNNGV. With 4 bases removed from V and 6 bases from J, the gap between germline ends came to 13 bases. In DNA form, the CDR3 reads TGTGCCAGCAGCTCTGCCTTAGGGGCCGAGCAGTACTTC. Translation gives CASSSALGAEQYF.